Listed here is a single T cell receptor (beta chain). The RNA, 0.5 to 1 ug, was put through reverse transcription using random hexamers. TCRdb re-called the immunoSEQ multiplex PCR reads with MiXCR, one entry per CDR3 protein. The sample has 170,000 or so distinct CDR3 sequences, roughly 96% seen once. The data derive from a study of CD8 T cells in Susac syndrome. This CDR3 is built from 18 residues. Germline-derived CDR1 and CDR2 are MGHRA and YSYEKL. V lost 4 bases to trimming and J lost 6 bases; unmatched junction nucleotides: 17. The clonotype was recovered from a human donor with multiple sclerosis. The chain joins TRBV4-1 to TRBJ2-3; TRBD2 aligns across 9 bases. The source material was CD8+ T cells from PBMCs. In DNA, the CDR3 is TGCGCCAGCAGCCCCCCGAGGGTAGCGGGGGCGAACCTTGATACGCAGTATTTT. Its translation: CASSPPRVAGANLDTQYF.